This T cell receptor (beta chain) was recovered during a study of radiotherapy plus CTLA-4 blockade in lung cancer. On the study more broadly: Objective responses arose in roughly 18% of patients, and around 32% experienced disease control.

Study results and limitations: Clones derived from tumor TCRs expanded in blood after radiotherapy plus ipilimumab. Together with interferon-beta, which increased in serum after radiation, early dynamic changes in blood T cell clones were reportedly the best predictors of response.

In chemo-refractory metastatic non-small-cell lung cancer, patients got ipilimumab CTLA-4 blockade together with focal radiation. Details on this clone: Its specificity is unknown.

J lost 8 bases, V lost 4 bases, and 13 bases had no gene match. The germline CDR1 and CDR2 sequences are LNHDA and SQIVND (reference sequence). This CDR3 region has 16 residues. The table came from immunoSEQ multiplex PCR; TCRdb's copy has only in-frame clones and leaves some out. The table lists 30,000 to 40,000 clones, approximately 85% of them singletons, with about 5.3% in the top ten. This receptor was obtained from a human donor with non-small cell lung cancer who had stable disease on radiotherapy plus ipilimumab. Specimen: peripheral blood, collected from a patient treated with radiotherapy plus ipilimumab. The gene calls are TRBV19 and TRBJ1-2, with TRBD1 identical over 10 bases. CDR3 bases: TGTGCCAGTAGTAGACAGGGGGCGCTGAATACAGAAGGCTACACCTTC. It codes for CASSRQGALNTEGYTF.